This T cell receptor beta chain was identified during a study of blood T cells in healthy people across ages. General study results and limits: One million T cells yielded diversity estimates that were considered underestimates.

CDR1 is MRHNA, CDR2 SNTAGT, per germline. CDR3 length: 15 amino acids. V was shortened by 2 bases and J by 4 bases, with 14 bases between the two germline ends. This clonotype was seen a handful of times. Its antigen is as yet unknown. Using a J-beta primer mix together with a sample-barcoded 5' primer, a second PCR was run for roughly 6 to 11 cycles. From the 5' RACE reads, TCRdb called clonotypes with MiXCR, one entry per CDR3 protein. The sample holds roughly 1.9 million distinct CDR3 sequences; about 39% are singletons and the top ten take under 30%. The V gene is TRBV6-4, the J gene TRBJ1-2; D gene unclear. The sequenced sample was blood. The origin of this receptor is a human donor in good health. DNA of the CDR3: TGTGCCAGCAGTGACGCTATACCCCATTCCTATGGCTACACCTTC. Its protein is CASSDAIPHSYGYTF.